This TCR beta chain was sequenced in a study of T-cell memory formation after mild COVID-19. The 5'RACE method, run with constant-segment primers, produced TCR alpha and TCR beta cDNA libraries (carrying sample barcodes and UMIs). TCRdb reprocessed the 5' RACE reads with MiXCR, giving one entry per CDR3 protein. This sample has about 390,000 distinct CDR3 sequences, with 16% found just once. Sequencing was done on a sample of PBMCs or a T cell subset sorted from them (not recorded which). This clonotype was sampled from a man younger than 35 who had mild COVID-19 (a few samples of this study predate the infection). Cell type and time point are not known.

The CDR3 here is CASRRGIPYEQYV. In DNA, the CDR3 is TGCGCCAGCCGCAGGGGCATACCTTACGAGCAGTACGTC. The J gene is TRBJ2-7, the V gene TRBV23-1; maybe TRBD1 (6 bases). TRBV23-1 is an ORF for which the function is uncertain. This CDR3 spans 13 amino acids. V lost 8 bases, J lost 4 bases, and 15 bases lay in between.